This T cell receptor (beta chain) was captured in a study of CD8 T cells in Susac syndrome. Germline-derived CDR1 and CDR2 are SGHDT and YYEEEE. Trimming cost V 5 bases and J 2 bases; bases outside gene matches: 7. The CDR3 length is 15 residues. This clonotype is a singleton in its sample. Random hexamers were used to reverse transcribe roughly 0.45 to 1 ug of RNA. TCRdb analysed the immunoSEQ multiplex PCR reads with MiXCR anew, one entry per CDR3 protein. The data contain some 48,000 distinct CDR3 sequences, nearly 95% of them seen just once; the ten biggest clones take up roughly 0.45%. In blood CD8+ and CD4+ T cells, TCR beta underwent sequencing.

Input material: CD8+ T cells from PBMCs. The J gene is TRBJ2-1, the V gene TRBV5-6, with 7 bases matching TRBD2. The sequence was collected from a human donor in good health. The CDR3 coding sequence is TGTGCCAGCAGAGATAGCGGGCCCGCCTACAATGAGCAGTTCTTC. Protein: CASRDSGPAYNEQFF.